The 20 T cell receptor beta chains below all came from one sample that was sequenced in a study of radiotherapy plus CTLA-4 blockade in lung cancer. The data were produced by immunoSEQ multiplex PCR, yet TCRdb's version contains in-frame clones alone and is incomplete. This table holds approximately 14,000 clones, about 70% found once. The sample in question was peripheral blood, obtained from a patient treated with radiotherapy plus ipilimumab. Receptor source: a human donor with non-small cell lung cancer whose response to radiotherapy plus ipilimumab could not be evaluated.

The rearrangement uses TRBV28 and TRBJ2-3; D is ambiguous. The CDR3 consists of 14 residues. CDR1 MDHEN and CDR2 SYDVKM come from the germline V gene. V lost 3 bases, J lost 1 base, and 8 bases lay in between. The CDR3 DNA sequence: TGTGCCAGCAGTTTCCTAAGTGGCACAGATACGCAGTATTTT. It translates to CASSFLSGTDTQYF.

This clone was counted once. The chain carries TRBV27 and TRBJ1-2; possible D gene TRBD1, 5 bases. V lost 6 bases and J lost 1, with 18 bases in between. CDR1 is MNHEY, CDR2 SMNVEV, per germline (reference sequence). The CDR3 sequence is 16 residues long. The DNA for the CDR3 is TGTGCCAGCAGCCCCGAGGCCCAGACAGATAACTATGGCTACACCTTC. Translating gives CASSPEAQTDNYGYTF.

V is TRBV23-1 and J is TRBJ1-1, with D possibly matching TRBD1 (5 bases). TRBV23-1 belongs to the ORF category, with a function that is uncertain. Trimming left V 2 bases short and J 3 bases short, with 13 bases between. The CDR3 has 15 amino acids. CDR3 protein: CASSQKWGLDTEAFF. The CDR3 region has the DNA TGCGCCAGCAGTCAAAAGTGGGGCCTCGACACTGAAGCTTTCTTT.

The chain joins TRBV19 to TRBJ2-1; 11 bases align to TRBD2. This CDR3 comprises 15 residues. Germline V lookup: CDR1 LNHDA, CDR2 SQIVND (reference sequence). With 3 bases clipped from V and 6 bases from J, the junction kept 4 bases outside the gene matches. CDR3 region: CASSMWLAGGNEQFF. The CDR3 bases are TGTGCCAGTAGTATGTGGCTAGCGGGGGGCAATGAGCAGTTCTTC. Variable domain in full (rest from reference TRBV19 and TRBJ2-1): DGGITQSPKYLFRKEGQNVTLSCEQNLNHDAMYWYRQDPGQGLRLIYYSQIVNDFQKGDIAEGYSVSREKKESFPLTVTSAQKNPTAFYLCASSMWLAGGNEQFFGPGTRLTVL.

The rearrangement links TRBV5-1 to TRBJ1-1, with D unclear. Germline assignment: CDR1 SGHRS and CDR2 YFSETQ. Trimming took 4 bases from V and 4 from J, leaving 14 bases between them. This CDR3 has 14 residues. The CDR3: CASSARAVVTEAFF. The CDR3 nucleotides are TGCGCCAGCAGCGCGAGGGCGGTTGTCACTGAAGCTTTCTTT.

The rearrangement uses TRBV5-1 and TRBJ1-2; TRBD1 agrees at 9 bases. V lost 2 bases to trimming and J lost 0 bases; unmatched junction nucleotides: 5. Germline CDR1 and CDR2: SGHRS and YFSETQ. The CDR3 has 16 amino acids. The CDR3 protein is CASSFGQGTANYGYTF. DNA of the CDR3: TGCGCCAGCAGCTTCGGACAGGGGACAGCTAACTATGGCTACACCTTC.

This chain connects TRBV5-6 to TRBJ2-1, with TRBD2 as a possible D gene (6 bases). The germline V gene has CDR1 SGHDT and CDR2 YYEEEE. The CDR3 spans 14 residues. V shed 10 bases and J shed 0 bases, with 14 bases lying between them. The CDR3: CAVSSALSYNEQFF. CDR3 nucleotides: TGTGCCGTTTCTAGCGCCCTCTCCTACAATGAGCAGTTCTTC.

The chain recombines TRBV2 with TRBJ1-6, with TRBD1 matching over 10 bases. The V gene end was trimmed by 4 bases and the J gene end by 7 bases; junction bases not matched to a gene: 1. The length of the CDR3 is 14 residues. Germline values: CDR1 SNHLY, CDR2 FYNNEI. The CDR3 region has the DNA TGTGCCAGCAGTGGGGACAGGGGAAATTCACCCCTCCACTTT. Protein product: CASSGDRGNSPLHF.

The genes are TRBV2 and TRBJ2-6; 8 bases fit TRBD1. J lost 0 bases, V lost 6 bases, and 7 bases had no gene match. Looked up from germline, CDR1 is SNHLY and CDR2 is FYNNEI. The CDR3 is made up of 17 amino acids. The CDR3 nucleotides are TGTGCCAGCAGGGGGACAGGTTTCTTCTCTGGGGCCAACGTCCTGACTTTC. It specifies CASRGTGFFSGANVLTF.

This sequence joins TRBV18 and TRBJ1-6; D uncertain. CDR1 is KGHSH, CDR2 LQKENI, per germline. The CDR3 consists of 13 residues. Deletions cut 3 bases from V and 6 bases from J, with 6 bases between. The CDR3 protein is CASSPEGNSPLHF. The CDR3 DNA is TGTGCCAGCTCACCCGAGGGTAATTCACCCCTCCACTTT.

This rearrangement joins TRBV5-6 to TRBJ1-5; 7 bases fit TRBD1. The CDR3 extends over 16 amino acids. CDR1 is SGHDT and CDR2 is YYEEEE in the germline V gene. The ends lost 2 bases at V and 1 base at J; junction bases unmatched: 6. The CDR3 loop is CASSFYRDRSNQPQHF. The CDR3 DNA is TGTGCCAGCAGCTTTTACCGGGACAGAAGCAATCAGCCCCAGCATTTT.

This clone has just one count. The chain combines TRBV6-1 with TRBJ2-2, with 8 bases fitting TRBD1. V gave up 4 bases and J gave up 1 base; unmatched junction bases: 8. From germline, CDR1 is MNHNS and CDR2 SASEGT. The CDR3 runs to 17 residues. The CDR3 bases are TGTGCCAGCAGTGGAGGGGCCGGGACAGGGAACACCGGGGAGCTGTTTTTT. Amino acids: CASSGGAGTGNTGELFF.

This rearrangement joins TRBV15 to TRBJ2-3, with 8 bases aligning to TRBD2. This CDR3 has 15 residues. Germline V lookup: CDR1 LNHNV, CDR2 YYDKDF (reference sequence). V lost 8 bases and J lost 3; bases outside the gene matches: 10. CDR3 DNA sequence: TGTGCCACCTCTTTTAGCGGGGACTCGACAGATACGCAGTATTTT. This codes for CATSFSGDSTDTQYF.

V and J are TRBV4-1 and TRBJ2-7; TRBD2 agrees at 7 bases. V shed 0 bases and J 6 bases; nucleotides not matched to a gene: 5. From germline, CDR1 is MGHRA and CDR2 YSYEKL. CDR3 size: 14 residues. The CDR3 DNA follows: TGCGCCAGCAGCCAAGATCAACTAGCGCGCGAGCAGTACTTC. Translated, it gives CASSQDQLAREQYF.

This clone was detected once. The V call is TRBV6-6, the J call TRBJ1-1, with TRBD1 as a possible D gene (5 bases). V gave up 6 bases and J gave up 2 bases, with 13 bases separating them. The CDR3 spans 14 residues. CDR1 is MNHNY and CDR2 is SVGAGI in the germline V gene (reference sequence). As DNA, the CDR3 is TGTGCCAGCAGACCCGGGGACTTTAACACTGAAGCTTTCTTT. As protein: CASRPGDFNTEAFF.

The chain employs TRBV19 and TRBJ1-6, with TRBD1 matching 8 bases. Germline trimming cut 4 bases from V and 10 bases from J; bases unmatched to any gene: 6. The CDR3 has 14 residues. Per the germline V gene, CDR1 is LNHDA and CDR2 is SQIVND (reference sequence). This CDR3 reads CASSRGQVGSPLHF. CDR3 in DNA: TGTGCCAGTAGTAGGGGACAGGTTGGATCACCCCTCCACTTT.

The rearrangement links TRBV9 to TRBJ1-3; D remains unclear. CDR1 and CDR2 (germline): SGDLS, YYNGEE. Trimming left V 0 bases short and J 7 bases short, with 5 bases between. CDR3 length: 12 residues. The CDR3 coding sequence is TGTGCCAGCAGCGTAGTCGGGAACACCATATATTTT. It specifies CASSVVGNTIYF.

In its sample, this clone was seen once. This chain uses TRBV5-1 with TRBJ2-3; 9 bases match TRBD2. Germline loops: CDR1 SGHRS, CDR2 YFSETQ. The J segment lost 0 bases and the V segment lost 4 bases, leaving 6 bases of the junction unmatched. The CDR3 contains 16 residues. CDR3 bases: TGCGCCAGCAGCAACCTAGCGGGGCTTAGCACAGATACGCAGTATTTT. Protein product: CASSNLAGLSTDTQYF.

V usage is TRBV9 and J usage is TRBJ2-3; TRBD1 might be the D (6 bases). From germline, CDR1 is SGDLS and CDR2 YYNGEE. The CDR3 consists of 17 residues. The ends were cut back, 0 bases at V and 2 bases at J, with 16 bases in the middle. In nucleotides, the CDR3 is TGTGCCAGCAGCGTAGCTCAGGGGCTCGACTTCACAGATACGCAGTATTTT. Amino acid sequence: CASSVAQGLDFTDTQYF.

This clone was seen just once. The rearrangement joins TRBV29-1 to TRBJ2-3; D may be TRBD1 (5 bases). Trimming stripped 0 bases from V and 5 bases from J, with 24 bases between. CDR3 length: 18 residues. Germline values: CDR1 SQVTM, CDR2 ANQGSEA. The CDR3 region has the DNA TGCAGCGTTGAAGACCTTTTAGCTACCGGCAGGGCCAGAGATACGCAGTATTTT. Its translation is CSVEDLLATGRARDTQYF.